These 9 T cell receptor beta chains originate from one sample sequenced in a study of blood T cell repertoires in COVID-19. TCRdb's copy holds only in-frame clones and misses some; the assay was immunoSEQ multiplex PCR. The sample carries some 94,000 clones, around three quarters recorded once. Material for sequencing was peripheral blood. The receptors shown here come from a woman aged 55-75 years in a cohort sampled during active or convalescent COVID-19.

This sequence joins TRBV20-1 and TRBJ1-2, with D possibly matching TRBD1 (6 bases). CDR1 is DFQATT and CDR2 is SNEGSKA in the germline V gene (reference sequence). V was clipped by 6 bases and J by 4 bases, with 9 bases between them. This CDR3 has 11 residues. The CDR3 nucleotides are TGCAGTGCCGGACAGTTCTATGGCTACACCTTC. Protein sequence: CSAGQFYGYTF.

The chain uses TRBV11-2 and TRBJ1-2; D possibly corresponds to TRBD1 (5 bases). The ends were cut back, 4 bases at V and 3 bases at J, with 9 bases in the middle. Germline values: CDR1 SGHAT, CDR2 FQNNGV. The CDR3 is 13 residues long. This chain's CDR3 is CASSSGSHYGYTF. The CDR3 nucleotides are TGTGCCAGCAGCTCAGGGTCTCACTATGGCTACACCTTC.

This clone was picked up a small number of times. V usage is TRBV6-1 and J usage is TRBJ1-2; D is ambiguous. The ends were cut back, 3 bases at V and 3 bases at J, with 14 bases in the middle. CDR1 is MNHNS, CDR2 SASEGT, per germline. This CDR3 has 15 residues. CDR3 protein: CASSERARTYYGYTF. The CDR3 nucleotides are TGTGCCAGCAGTGAGAGGGCCCGGACCTACTATGGCTACACCTTC.

The chain carries TRBV10-3 and TRBJ1-5; TRBD1 is a possible D gene (5 bases). The V gene lost 3 bases and the J gene lost 1 base, with 13 bases spanning the gap. The germline CDR1 and CDR2 sequences are ENHRY and SYGVKD. The CDR3 consists of 16 residues. CDR3 bases: TGTGCCATCAGTGAACCGGGGGGGGTGAGCAATCAGCCCCAGCATTTT. Protein product: CAISEPGGVSNQPQHF.

CDR3 amino acids: CASIPWTGGNTIYF. As DNA, the CDR3 is TGTGCCAGCATTCCCTGGACAGGGGGAAACACCATATATTTT. The rearrangement links TRBV7-8 to TRBJ1-3; TRBD1 matches 8 bases. This CDR3 is 14 amino acids long. Germline CDR1 SGHVS, CDR2 FQNEAQ. Unmatched junction bases numbered 6, after V lost 7 bases and J lost 4 bases. Filled out from reference TRBV7-8 and TRBJ1-3, the complete variable domain reads GAGVSQSPRYKVAKRGQDVALRCDPISGHVSLFWYQQALGQGPEFLTYFQNEAQLDKSGLPSDRFFAERPEGSVSTLKIQRTQQEDSAVYLCASIPWTGGNTIYFGEGSWLTVV.

The chain has TRBV5-1 and TRBJ2-2, with TRBD1 matching over 7 bases. J was trimmed by 3 bases and V by 4 bases; bases with no gene match: 3. Germline lookup yields CDR1 SGHRS and CDR2 YFSETQ. This CDR3 is 14 amino acids long. For the CDR3, the DNA is TGCGCCAGCAGCCCAGACAGGGACACCGGGGAGCTGTTTTTT. It specifies CASSPDRDTGELFF.

The chain couples TRBV30 to TRBJ2-7; the D gene is possibly TRBD1 (5 bases). The CDR3 consists of 15 residues. The germline V gene encodes CDR1 GTSNPN and CDR2 SVGIG (reference sequence). V was trimmed by 0 bases and J by 2 bases, leaving 14 bases between them. CDR3 DNA: TGTGCCTGGAGTGTCGTACAGGCGCGACCCTACGAGCAGTACTTC. This translates into CAWSVVQARPYEQYF. The full variable domain, its missing parts supplied by reference TRBV30 and TRBJ2-7, is SQTIHQWPATLVQPVGSPLSLECTVEGTSNPNLYWYRQAAGRGLQLLFYSVGIGQISSEVPQNLSASRPQDRQFILSSKKLLLSDSGFYLCAWSVVQARPYEQYFGPGTRLTVT.

The CDR3 DNA reads as TGTGCCAGCAGATATGGACTAGCGGGAACCTACAATGAGCAGTTCTTC. It translates to CASRYGLAGTYNEQFF. V usage is TRBV2 and J usage is TRBJ2-1; 12 positions agree with TRBD2. Germline lookup yields CDR1 SNHLY and CDR2 FYNNEI. V trimming: 6 bases; J trimming: 2 bases; junction bases outside the gene matches: 5. This CDR3 is 16 amino acids long.

The chain couples TRBV3-1 (or the pseudogene TRBV3-2) to TRBJ1-1, with 8 positions matching TRBD1. Germline V CDR1 and CDR2: LGHDT, YNNKEL (reference sequence). The CDR3 is made up of 13 amino acids. Unmatched junction bases numbered 4, after V lost 5 bases and J lost 5 bases. This CDR3 reads CASSSTGGTEAFF. CDR3 DNA: TGTGCCAGCAGCTCAACAGGGGGAACTGAAGCTTTCTTT.